This T cell receptor beta chain was obtained from a study of cytomegalovirus exposure and HLA in healthy donors. Germline V gene lookup returns CDR1 SQVTM and CDR2 ANQGSEA. The CDR3 runs 15 residues. V gave up 5 bases and J gave up 0 bases, with 14 bases separating them. Study-wide results and caveats: Rarity characterized most TCR sequences, yet some public TCRs appeared in many donors.

Turning to this clone: The antigen is undetermined.

PCR used 60 Vbeta primers and 13 Jbeta primers. Sequenced by immunoSEQ multiplex PCR; TCRdb stores in-frame clones only, minus some. Of around 180,000 clones listed, around three quarters are singletons. Material: PBMCs. The chain couples TRBV29-1 to TRBJ2-4; D is undetermined. This receptor was obtained from a man aged 40-50 years in good health and CMV-seronegative. The CDR3, as DNA: TGCAGCGTTCATCAGGAACTCGCAGCCAAAAACATTCAGTACTTC. Translation gives CSVHQELAAKNIQYF.